A selection of T cell receptor beta chains follows, all from one sample in a study of human T cells and chemical hapten exposure. TCRdb ran MiXCR on the RACE reads and lists one entry per CDR3 protein. The table records approximately 400,000 distinct CDR3 sequences, approximately 5% of them present only once. The sequencing used whole blood, collected in connection with sensitization to the hapten diphenylcyclopropenone (DPC). The source of these receptors is a woman between 45 and 65 years old with alopecia areata. Some clones in this sample may be carry-over from other donors' samples. Each CDR3 is given with its conserved first and last residue. The D gene is left open where the match is weak. Expanded clones are given a class, and other clones once, few, many or no size at all.

>TRBJ2-5|TRBD2|many|TRBV11-2
CASSLGTSGRRETQYF
TGTGCCAGCAGCCTAGGGACTAGCGGGAGGAGAGAGACCCAGTACTTC
>TRBJ2-3|TRBD2|NA|TRBV5-1
CASSLEASGRADTQYF
TGCGCCAGCAGCTTGGAAGCTAGCGGGAGAGCAGATACGCAGTATTTT
>TRBJ2-1|NA|few|TRBV9
CASSVGEGRRDNEQFF
TGTGCCAGCAGCGTAGGAGAGGGCAGAAGGGACAATGAGCAGTTCTTC
>TRBJ2-7|TRBD2|many|TRBV20-1
CSARRLAGGVEQYF
TGCAGTGCTAGGCGGCTAGCGGGAGGGGTCGAGCAGTACTTC
>TRBJ2-1|NA|few|TRBV4-3
CASSQDLWVNEQFF
TGCGCCAGCAGCCAAGATCTCTGGGTAAATGAGCAGTTCTTC
>TRBJ1-5|NA|many|TRBV5-6
CASSSRGRNQPQHF
TGTGCCAGCAGCTCACGGGGAAGAAATCAGCCCCAGCATTTT
>TRBJ1-1|NA|many|TRBV7-8
CASSLPPGTEAFF
TGTGCCAGCAGCTTACCCCCGGGCACTGAAGCTTTCTTT
>TRBJ1-1|TRBD1|NA|TRBV12-3/TRBV12-4
CASSSGQGAIPFF
TGTGCCAGCAGCTCCGGACAGGGGGCAATACCTTTCTTT
>TRBJ1-6|TRBD1|few|TRBV12-3/TRBV12-4
CASSETGMYNSPLHF
TGTGCCAGCAGTGAGACAGGGATGTATAATTCACCCCTCCACTTT
>TRBJ2-1|NA|few|TRBV5-6
CASSLARSRYNEQFF
TGTGCCAGCAGCTTGGCCCGTTCCAGATACAATGAGCAGTTCTTC
>TRBJ1-5|NA|NA|TRBV5-5
CASSPADPFSNQPQHF
TGTGCCAGCAGTCCGGCAGACCCCTTTAGCAATCAGCCCCAGCATTTT
>TRBJ2-5|TRBD1|few|TRBV10-3
CAISENRDSQETQYF
TGTGCCATCAGTGAAAACCGGGACAGCCAAGAGACCCAGTACTTC
>TRBJ2-1|TRBD2|many|TRBV6-6
CASSYSLAGTPDNEQFF
TGTGCCAGCAGTTACTCGCTAGCGGGTACCCCGGACAATGAGCAGTTCTTC
>TRBJ2-7|NA|many|TRBV3-1
CASSAIYEQYF
TGTGCCAGCAGCGCAATCTACGAGCAGTACTTC
>TRBJ2-3|NA|NA|TRBV9
CASSVGTGDGTDTQYF
TGTGCCAGCAGCGTCGGAACGGGAGACGGCACAGATACGCAGTATTTT
>TRBJ2-4|TRBD2|many|TRBV28
CASSLAGRGKNIQYF
TGTGCCAGCAGTTTAGCCGGGCGGGGGAAAAACATTCAGTACTTC
>TRBJ2-1|TRBD2|NA|TRBV5-4
CASSSGLAGTYNEQFF
TGTGCCAGCAGCTCCGGACTAGCGGGGACCTACAATGAGCAGTTCTTC
>TRBJ2-2|NA|NA|TRBV24-1
CATSDLKGDGELFF
TGTGCCACCAGTGATTTGAAGGGGGACGGGGAGCTGTTTTTT
>TRBJ2-7|NA|many|TRBV6-2/TRBV6-3
CASRQWSSYEQYF
TGTGCCAGCCGTCAGTGGAGCTCCTACGAGCAGTACTTC
>TRBJ2-3|NA|many|TRBV14
CASSQLGMNTDTQYF
TGTGCCAGCAGCCAACTAGGGATGAACACAGATACGCAGTATTTT